This TCR beta chain came from a study of blood T cell repertoires in COVID-19. The CDR3 is 14 residues long. V lost 0 bases to trimming and J lost 2 bases, with 9 bases between them. Germline V lookup: CDR1 SGHRS, CDR2 YFSETQ. This clone was detected once. Using immunoSEQ multiplex PCR, the repertoire was profiled, and TCRdb retains in-frame clones only, with some absent. Altogether about 520,000 clones are present, around 85% being singletons, with the ten largest covering about 3.2%. The sequence was collected from a human donor in a cohort sampled during active COVID-19. The specimen was peripheral blood. This chain joins TRBV5-1 and TRBJ2-7, with a weak D call TRBD1 (6 bases). The CDR3 loop is CASSLGTETYEQYF. The CDR3 DNA sequence: TGCGCCAGCAGCTTGGGGACAGAAACCTACGAGCAGTACTTC.